This T cell receptor (beta chain) is drawn from a study of technical replicates of blood from a few donors. V lost 6 bases and J 7 bases, leaving 22 bases between the germline ends. The CDR3 extends over 15 amino acids. In germline, CDR1 is KGHSH, CDR2 LQKENI. Method: immunoSEQ multiplex PCR; TCRdb's copy keeps in-frame clones and lacks some. The table has about 64,000 clones, 86% seen once; the top ten hold about 4.8%. V usage is TRBV18 and J usage is TRBJ2-7; possibly TRBD2 for D (5 bases). Sequencing was carried out using PBMCs. The source of this sequence is a human donor in good health. Some clones in this sample may be carry-over from other donors' samples. The CDR3 is CASSPGLAALQEQYF. DNA for the CDR3: TGTGCCAGCTCCCCTGGGCTAGCTGCTCTGCAAGAGCAGTACTTC.